Listed below are T cell receptor beta chains from one sample, sequenced in a study of CD8+CD57+ T cells in acquired aplastic anemia. Via MiXCR, TCRdb re-called the reads, giving one row per CDR3 protein. This sample yields about 400,000 distinct CDR3 sequences, of which around 68% are seen a single time; 4% belongs to the top ten. The sequenced material came from sorted CD4+, CD8+, or CD8+CD57+ T cells (not recorded which) from PBMCs. The receptor set was obtained from a human donor in good health, serving as a control. CDR3s include the opening cysteine and the closing phenylalanine or tryptophan.

len: 13; j_gene: TRBJ1-2; v_gene: TRBV7-7; CDR3aa: CASSLDPSYGYTF
len: 18; j_gene: TRBJ1-6; v_gene: TRBV4-1; CDR3aa: CASSQFGTGYPYNSPLHF
len: 13; j_gene: TRBJ1-1; v_gene: TRBV7-6; CDR3aa: CASSLERGTEDYF
len: 15; j_gene: TRBJ2-3; v_gene: TRBV10-2; CDR3aa: CASSALAENTDTQYF
len: 19; j_gene: TRBJ1-4; v_gene: TRBV24-1; CDR3aa: CATSAGPGQGTETNEKLFF
len: 14; j_gene: TRBJ1-1; v_gene: TRBV19; CDR3aa: CASSDTGEDTEAFF
len: 14; j_gene: TRBJ1-2; v_gene: TRBV6-5; CDR3aa: CASSLQSGAPGYTF
len: 11; j_gene: TRBJ2-3; v_gene: TRBV7-6; CDR3aa: CAGAAEETQPF
len: 13; j_gene: TRBJ2-5; v_gene: TRBV30; CDR3aa: CAWAGRNQETQYF
len: 11; j_gene: TRBJ1-3; v_gene: TRBV5-1; CDR3aa: CASKAGNTIYF
len: 11; j_gene: TRBJ2-3; v_gene: TRBV19; CDR3aa: CASSSKDTQYF
len: 15; j_gene: TRBJ2-2; v_gene: TRBV7-9; CDR3aa: CASSRQGGLPGALFF
len: 14; j_gene: TRBJ1-5; v_gene: TRBV20-1; CDR3aa: CSARDGWSDQPQHF
len: 15; j_gene: TRBJ2-2; v_gene: TRBV5-4; CDR3aa: CASSFDADPGGELFF
len: 14; j_gene: TRBJ1-1; v_gene: TRBV29-1; CDR3aa: CSVERAGGSREEYF
len: 15; j_gene: TRBJ1-2; v_gene: TRBV15; CDR3aa: CAISDLTGRDYGYTF
len: 18; j_gene: TRBJ2-1; v_gene: TRBV2; CDR3aa: CASVGGRTGSYSYNEQFF
len: 15; j_gene: TRBJ2-3; v_gene: TRBV9; CDR3aa: CASSVAERGKDTEYF
len: 13; j_gene: TRBJ1-2; v_gene: TRBV10-3; CDR3aa: CAISDDGPNVFTF
len: 16; j_gene: TRBJ1-4; v_gene: TRBV2; CDR3aa: CASSSRGGGVGEKLFF
len: 15; j_gene: TRBJ1-2; v_gene: TRBV9; CDR3aa: CASSPTGDRYTFDTF
len: 14; j_gene: TRBJ2-3; v_gene: TRBV6-4; CDR3aa: CASSEAYNTDTQYF
len: 13; j_gene: TRBJ1-1; v_gene: TRBV15; CDR3aa: CASSMGGRKEAFF
len: 16; j_gene: TRBJ2-1; v_gene: TRBV5-7; CDR3aa: CASRKRQASSYNEQFF
len: 16; j_gene: TRBJ2-1; v_gene: TRBV7-2; CDR3aa: CASSEPGGQGRQPQFF
len: 18; j_gene: TRBJ1-1; v_gene: TRBV9; CDR3aa: CASSVGVGTGSACTEAFF
len: 15; j_gene: TRBJ2-3; v_gene: TRBV15; CDR3aa: CASSSQESRTDGHTF
len: 12; j_gene: TRBJ2-3; v_gene: TRBV20-1; CDR3aa: CSARGGSDTQYF
len: 13; j_gene: TRBJ2-5; v_gene: TRBV20-1; CDR3aa: CSASTDREGAQYF
len: 14; j_gene: TRBJ2-7; v_gene: TRBV20-1; CDR3aa: CSARGTSGEVEQYF
len: 14; j_gene: TRBJ1-4; v_gene: TRBV5-4; CDR3aa: CASSLDWDGEKLFF
len: 16; j_gene: TRBJ2-3; v_gene: TRBV4-3; CDR3aa: CASRKGLADVADTQYF